This T cell receptor beta chain came from a study of cytomegalovirus exposure and HLA in healthy donors. In regard to this clone: This sample also contains other DNA sequences that code for the same CDR3.

Germline CDR1 reads SGHRS; CDR2 reads YFSETQ. This CDR3 is built from 14 residues. Trimming removed 4 bases from V and 7 bases from J; junction bases left unmatched: 3. The PCR used 60 Vbeta and 13 Jbeta primers. This table comes from immunoSEQ multiplex PCR, and its TCRdb copy is limited to in-frame clones, with some not included. The repertoire has some 140,000 clones, roughly 74% of them found once; the top ten carry over 2.5%. The source material was PBMCs. This TCR was sampled from a young man in good health and CMV-seronegative. The rearrangement joins TRBV5-1 to TRBJ1-6; TRBD1 matches 9 bases. DNA of the CDR3: TGCGCCAGCAGCCTAGGACAGGGGAATTCACCCCTCCACTTT. Translating it yields CASSLGQGNSPLHF.